One sample yielded the 5 T cell receptor beta chains listed below, sequenced in a study of beta chain features in type 1 diabetes. cDNA synthesis used the whole RNA isolate, giving expressed TCRB sequences. Assay: immunoSEQ multiplex PCR; the TCRdb copy retains only in-frame clones and omits some. The profile shows about 370,000 clones, over 8.5% of them singletons. Their antigens are not known. Points from the study as a whole: For Type 1 diabetes patients, all four CD4+ subsets carried TCRB CDR3s that were moderately but significantly shorter.

The sequenced sample was central memory CD4+ T cells from blood. The receptors originated from a man aged 30 to 39 with type 1 diabetes.

This clone was seen many times. The chain employs TRBV28 and TRBJ1-5, with D uncertain. The V gene lost 2 bases and the J gene lost 0 bases, with 8 bases spanning the gap. The CDR3 covers 15 residues. CDR1 is MDHEN, CDR2 SYDVKM, per germline. The CDR3 is CASSLGRNSNQPQHF. CDR3 nucleotide sequence: TGTGCCAGCAGTTTAGGGAGGAATAGCAATCAGCCCCAGCATTTT.

The CDR3 region is CASRSILGSATNEKLFF. The CDR3 bases are TGTGCCAGCAGGTCTATCTTGGGGTCCGCAACTAATGAAAAACTGTTTTTT. The chain couples TRBV27 to TRBJ1-4; D remains ambiguous. Trimming took 6 bases from V and 0 from J, leaving 17 bases between them. The germline V gene encodes CDR1 MNHEY and CDR2 SMNVEV (reference sequence). The CDR3 totals 17 residues.

This clone has just a few counts. Other DNA sequences in this sample translate to the same CDR3. J is TRBJ1-1 and V is TRBV2; the D gene is possibly TRBD1 (5 bases). The CDR3 runs to 13 residues. Trimming cost V 8 bases and J 4 bases, with 14 bases left between them. CDR1 and CDR2 from the germline V gene are SNHLY and FYNNEI. CDR3 DNA sequence: TGTGCCAGCGTGAGGGACGGGATCACTGAAGCTTTCTTT. Protein product: CASVRDGITEAFF.

The chain carries TRBV5-1 and TRBJ1-1; 11 bases line up with TRBD1. This CDR3 comprises 16 residues. V was clipped by 4 bases and J by 4 bases; unmatched bases: 9. The germline V gene encodes CDR1 SGHRS and CDR2 YFSETQ. CDR3 region: CASSLTGTGGLTEAFF. The CDR3 DNA follows: TGCGCCAGCAGCCTGACCGGGACAGGGGGACTCACTGAAGCTTTCTTT.

Only a few counts were recorded for this clone. This chain connects TRBV5-4 to TRBJ2-3, with 7 bases fitting TRBD2. V trimming: 3 bases; J trimming: 0 bases; junction bases outside the gene matches: 4. The CDR3 length is 15 residues. Germline V gene lookup returns CDR1 SGHNT and CDR2 YYREEE (reference sequence). CDR3 loop: CASSSASGSTDTQYF. The CDR3 DNA reads TGTGCCAGCAGCTCCGCTAGCGGTAGCACAGATACGCAGTATTTT. Full variable domain (rest looked up from reference TRBV5-4 and TRBJ2-3): ETGVTQSPTHLIKTRGQQVTLRCSSQSGHNTVSWYQQALGQGPQFIFQYYREEENGRGNFPPRFSGLQFPNYSSELNVNALELDDSALYLCASSSASGSTDTQYFGPGTRLTVL.